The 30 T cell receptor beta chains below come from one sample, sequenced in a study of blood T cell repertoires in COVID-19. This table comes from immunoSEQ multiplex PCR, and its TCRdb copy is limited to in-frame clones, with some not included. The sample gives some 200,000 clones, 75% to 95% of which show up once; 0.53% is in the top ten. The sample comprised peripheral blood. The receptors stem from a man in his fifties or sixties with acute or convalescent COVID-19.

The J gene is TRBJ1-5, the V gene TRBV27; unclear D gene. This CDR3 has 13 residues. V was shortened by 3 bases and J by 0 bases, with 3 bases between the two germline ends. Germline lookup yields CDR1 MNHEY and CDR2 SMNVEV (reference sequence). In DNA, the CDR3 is TGTGCCAGCAGTTTTAATAGCAATCAGCCCCAGCATTTT. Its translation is CASSFNSNQPQHF.

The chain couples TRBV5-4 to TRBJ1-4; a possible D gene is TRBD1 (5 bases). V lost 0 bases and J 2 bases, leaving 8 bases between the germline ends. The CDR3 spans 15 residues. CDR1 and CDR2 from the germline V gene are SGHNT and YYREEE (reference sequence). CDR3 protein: CASSLGGTTNEKLFF. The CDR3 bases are TGTGCCAGCAGCTTGGGCGGGACTACTAATGAAAAACTGTTTTTT.

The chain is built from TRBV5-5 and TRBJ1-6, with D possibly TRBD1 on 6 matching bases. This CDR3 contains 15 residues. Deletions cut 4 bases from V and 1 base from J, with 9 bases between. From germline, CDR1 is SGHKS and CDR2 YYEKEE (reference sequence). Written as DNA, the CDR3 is TGTGCCAGCAGCGTACAGGGTTCCTATAATTCACCCCTCCACTTT. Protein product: CASSVQGSYNSPLHF.

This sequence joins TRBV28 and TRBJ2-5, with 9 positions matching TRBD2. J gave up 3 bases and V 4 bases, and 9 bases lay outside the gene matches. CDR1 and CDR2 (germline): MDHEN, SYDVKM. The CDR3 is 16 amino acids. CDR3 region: CASSSPAGGPEETQYF. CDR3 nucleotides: TGTGCCAGCAGTTCCCCCGCGGGAGGGCCGGAAGAGACCCAGTACTTC.

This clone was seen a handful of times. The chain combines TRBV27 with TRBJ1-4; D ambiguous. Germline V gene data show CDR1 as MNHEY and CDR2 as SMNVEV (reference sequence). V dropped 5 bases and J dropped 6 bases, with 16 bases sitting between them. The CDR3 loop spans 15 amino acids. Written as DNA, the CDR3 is TGTGCCAGCAGTCTTGTGGGCTCCCGGTATGAAAAACTGTTTTTT. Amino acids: CASSLVGSRYEKLFF.

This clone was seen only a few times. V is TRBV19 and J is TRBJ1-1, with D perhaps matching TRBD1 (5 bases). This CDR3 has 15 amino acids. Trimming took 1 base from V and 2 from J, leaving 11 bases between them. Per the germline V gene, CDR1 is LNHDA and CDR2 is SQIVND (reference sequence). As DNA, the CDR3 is TGTGCCAGTAGTATAGCCGACAGAGCAAACACTGAAGCTTTCTTT. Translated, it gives CASSIADRANTEAFF. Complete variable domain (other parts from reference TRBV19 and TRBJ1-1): DGGITQSPKYLFRKEGQNVTLSCEQNLNHDAMYWYRQDPGQGLRLIYYSQIVNDFQKGDIAEGYSVSREKKESFPLTVTSAQKNPTAFYLCASSIADRANTEAFFGQGTRLTVV.

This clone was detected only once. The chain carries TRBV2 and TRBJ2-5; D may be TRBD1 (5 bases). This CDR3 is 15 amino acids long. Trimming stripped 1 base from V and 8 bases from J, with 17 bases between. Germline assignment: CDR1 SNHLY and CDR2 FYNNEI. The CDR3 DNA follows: TGTGCCAGCAGTGAAGGGGGCCTAGGAATCGGCACCCAGTACTTC. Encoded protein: CASSEGGLGIGTQYF.

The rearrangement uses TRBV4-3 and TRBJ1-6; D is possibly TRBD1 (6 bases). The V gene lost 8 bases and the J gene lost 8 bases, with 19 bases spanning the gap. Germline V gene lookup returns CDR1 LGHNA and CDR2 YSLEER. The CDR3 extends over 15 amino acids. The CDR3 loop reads CASGDTQGSDSPLHF. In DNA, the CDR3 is TGCGCCAGCGGCGATACACAGGGATCAGATTCACCCCTCCACTTT.

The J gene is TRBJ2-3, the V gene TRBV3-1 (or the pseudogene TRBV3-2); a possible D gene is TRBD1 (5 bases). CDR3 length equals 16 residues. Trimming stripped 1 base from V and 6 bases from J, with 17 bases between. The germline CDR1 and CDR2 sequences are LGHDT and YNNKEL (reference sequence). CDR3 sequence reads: CASSQVFRASEDTQYF. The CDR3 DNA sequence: TGTGCCAGCAGCCAAGTGTTCAGGGCGTCGGAGGATACGCAGTATTTT.

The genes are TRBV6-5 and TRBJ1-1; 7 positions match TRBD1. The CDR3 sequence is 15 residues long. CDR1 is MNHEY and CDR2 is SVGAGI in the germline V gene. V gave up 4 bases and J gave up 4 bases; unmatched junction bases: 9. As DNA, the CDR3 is TGTGCCAGCAGTTCCCTACAGGGGATGGGCACTGAAGCTTTCTTT. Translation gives CASSSLQGMGTEAFF.

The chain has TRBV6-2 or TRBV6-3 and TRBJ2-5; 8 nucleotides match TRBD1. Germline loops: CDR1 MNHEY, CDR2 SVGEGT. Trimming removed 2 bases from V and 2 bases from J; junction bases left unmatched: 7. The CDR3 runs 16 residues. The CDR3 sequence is CASSYVGRGQQETQYF. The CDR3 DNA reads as TGTGCCAGCAGTTACGTCGGCAGGGGGCAACAAGAGACCCAGTACTTC.

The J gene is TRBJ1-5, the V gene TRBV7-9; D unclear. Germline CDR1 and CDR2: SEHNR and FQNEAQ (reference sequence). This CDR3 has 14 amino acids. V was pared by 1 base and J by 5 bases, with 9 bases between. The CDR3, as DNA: TGTGCCAGCAGCTTAGTCGGGGTTGATCAGCCCCAGCATTTT. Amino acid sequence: CASSLVGVDQPQHF.

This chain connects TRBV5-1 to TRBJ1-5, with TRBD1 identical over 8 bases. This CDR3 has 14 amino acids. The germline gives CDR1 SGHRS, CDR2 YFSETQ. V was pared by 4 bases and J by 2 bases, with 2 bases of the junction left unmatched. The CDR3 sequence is CASSKTGGNQPQHF. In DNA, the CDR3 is TGCGCCAGCAGCAAGACAGGGGGCAATCAGCCCCAGCATTTT.

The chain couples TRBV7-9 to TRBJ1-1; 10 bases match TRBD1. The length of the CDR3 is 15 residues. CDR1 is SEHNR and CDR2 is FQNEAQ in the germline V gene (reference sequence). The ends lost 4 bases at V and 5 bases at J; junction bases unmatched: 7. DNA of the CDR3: TGTGCCAGCAGCTCGACAGGGGGCGGTGGGACTGAAGCTTTCTTT. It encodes CASSSTGGGGTEAFF.

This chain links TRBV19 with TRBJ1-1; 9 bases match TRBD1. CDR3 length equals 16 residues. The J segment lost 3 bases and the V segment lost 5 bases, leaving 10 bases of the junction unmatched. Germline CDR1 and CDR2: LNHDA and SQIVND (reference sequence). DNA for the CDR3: TGTGCCAGTAGTGGTGGGGCTGGGACAGGGCACACTGAAGCTTTCTTT. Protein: CASSGGAGTGHTEAFF.

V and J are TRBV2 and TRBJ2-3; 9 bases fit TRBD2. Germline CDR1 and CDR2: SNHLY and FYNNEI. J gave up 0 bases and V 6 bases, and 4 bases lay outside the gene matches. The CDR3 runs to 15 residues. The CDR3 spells CASRMAGGSTDTQYF. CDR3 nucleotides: TGTGCCAGCAGGATGGCGGGGGGGAGCACAGATACGCAGTATTTT.

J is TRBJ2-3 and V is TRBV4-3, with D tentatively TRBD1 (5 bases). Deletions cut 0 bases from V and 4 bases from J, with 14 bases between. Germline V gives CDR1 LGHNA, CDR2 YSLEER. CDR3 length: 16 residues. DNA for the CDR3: TGCGCCAGCAGCCAAGAGGGCGGACATAGTTCAGATACGCAGTATTTT. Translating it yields CASSQEGGHSSDTQYF.

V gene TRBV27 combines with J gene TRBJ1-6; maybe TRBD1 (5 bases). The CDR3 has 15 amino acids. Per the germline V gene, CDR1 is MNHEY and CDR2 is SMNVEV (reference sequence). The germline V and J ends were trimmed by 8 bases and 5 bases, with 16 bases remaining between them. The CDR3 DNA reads TGTGCCAGCGGCTTGGGGGGGTACCATAATTCACCCCTCCACTTT. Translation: CASGLGGYHNSPLHF.

CDR3 loop: CASSPQSNQPQHF. The DNA for the CDR3 is TGTGCCAGCAGCCCTCAGAGCAATCAGCCCCAGCATTTT. The V gene is TRBV7-2, the J gene TRBJ1-5; D unresolved. The CDR3 sequence is 13 residues long. The germline V gene encodes CDR1 SGHTA and CDR2 FQGNSA. V gave up 5 bases and J gave up 1 base, with 6 bases separating them.

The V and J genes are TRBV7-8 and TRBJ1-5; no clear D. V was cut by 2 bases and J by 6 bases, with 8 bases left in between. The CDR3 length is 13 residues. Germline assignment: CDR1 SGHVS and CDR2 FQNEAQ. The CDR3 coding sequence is TGTGCCAGCAGCTTATCAGGAACTCAGCCCCAGCATTTT. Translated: CASSLSGTQPQHF.

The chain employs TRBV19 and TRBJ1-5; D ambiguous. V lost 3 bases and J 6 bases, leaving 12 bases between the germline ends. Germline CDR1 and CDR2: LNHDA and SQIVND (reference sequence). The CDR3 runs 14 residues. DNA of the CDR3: TGTGCCAGTAGTATCCTGTTGGGGAGTCAGCCCCAGCATTTT. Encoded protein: CASSILLGSQPQHF.

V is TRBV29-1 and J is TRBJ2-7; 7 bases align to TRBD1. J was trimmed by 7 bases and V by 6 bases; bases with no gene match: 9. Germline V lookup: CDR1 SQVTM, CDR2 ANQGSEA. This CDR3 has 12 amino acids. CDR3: CSVTGIVGEQYV. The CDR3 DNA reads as TGCAGCGTGACAGGGATCGTGGGGGAGCAGTACGTC.

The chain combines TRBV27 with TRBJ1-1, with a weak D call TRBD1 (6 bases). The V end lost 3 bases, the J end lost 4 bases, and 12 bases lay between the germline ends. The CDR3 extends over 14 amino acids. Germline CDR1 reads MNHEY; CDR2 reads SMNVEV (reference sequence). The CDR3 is CASSLVFRGTEAFF. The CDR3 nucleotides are TGTGCCAGCAGTTTGGTTTTCAGGGGCACTGAAGCTTTCTTT.

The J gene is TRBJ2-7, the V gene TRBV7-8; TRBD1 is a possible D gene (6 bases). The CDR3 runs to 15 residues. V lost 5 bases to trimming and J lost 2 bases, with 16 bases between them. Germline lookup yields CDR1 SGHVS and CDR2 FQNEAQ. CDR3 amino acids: CASSVNRVSPYEQYF. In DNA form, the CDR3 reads TGTGCCAGCAGCGTCAACAGGGTTAGCCCCTACGAGCAGTACTTC.

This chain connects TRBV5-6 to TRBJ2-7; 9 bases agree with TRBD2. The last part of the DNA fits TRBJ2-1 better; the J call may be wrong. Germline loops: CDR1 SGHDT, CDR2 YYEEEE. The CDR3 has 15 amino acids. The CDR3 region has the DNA TGTGCCAGCAGCTTGTTGCCTAGCGGGATAAATGAGCAGTTCTTC. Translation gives CASSLLPSGINEQFF.

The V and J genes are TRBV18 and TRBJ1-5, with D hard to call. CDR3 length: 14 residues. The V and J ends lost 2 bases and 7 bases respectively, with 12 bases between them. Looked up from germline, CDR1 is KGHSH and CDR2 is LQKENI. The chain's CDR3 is CASSPGEGRQPQHF. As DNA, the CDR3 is TGTGCCAGCTCACCAGGAGAGGGCCGGCAGCCCCAGCATTTT.

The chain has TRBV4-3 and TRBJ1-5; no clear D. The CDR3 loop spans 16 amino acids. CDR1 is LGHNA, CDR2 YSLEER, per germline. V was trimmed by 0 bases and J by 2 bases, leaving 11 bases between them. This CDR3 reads CASSQDPPGGNQPQHF. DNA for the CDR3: TGCGCCAGCAGCCAAGATCCCCCAGGTGGCAATCAGCCCCAGCATTTT.

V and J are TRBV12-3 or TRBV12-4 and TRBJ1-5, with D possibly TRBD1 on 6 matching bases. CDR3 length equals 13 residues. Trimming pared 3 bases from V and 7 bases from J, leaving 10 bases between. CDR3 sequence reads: CASSLVGAQPQHF. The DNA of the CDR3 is TGTGCCAGCAGTTTGGTGGGGGCACAGCCCCAGCATTTT.

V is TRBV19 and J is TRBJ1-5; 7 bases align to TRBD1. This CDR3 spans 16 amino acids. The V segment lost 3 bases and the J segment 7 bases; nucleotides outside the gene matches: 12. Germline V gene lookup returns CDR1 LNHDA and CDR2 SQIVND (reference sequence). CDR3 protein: CASSMVGQLWQQPQHF. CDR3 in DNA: TGTGCCAGTAGTATGGTGGGACAGCTCTGGCAACAGCCCCAGCATTTT.

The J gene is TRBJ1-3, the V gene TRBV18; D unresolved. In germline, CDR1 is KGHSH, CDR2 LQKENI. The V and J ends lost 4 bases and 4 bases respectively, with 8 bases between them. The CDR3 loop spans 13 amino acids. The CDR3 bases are TGTGCCAGCTCACAGTACAAGGGAAACACCATATATTTT. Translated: CASSQYKGNTIYF.